Following are 24 T cell receptor beta chains from one sample sequenced in a study of blood T cell repertoires in COVID-19. Sequencing was performed with immunoSEQ multiplex PCR; in TCRdb, only in-frame clones are kept and a portion is missing. The sample holds some 99,000 clones, 85% to 90% seen once. Sequencing input: peripheral blood. These TCRs come from a human donor in a cohort sampled during active COVID-19.

The V call is TRBV4-3, the J call TRBJ2-7; D gene unclear. CDR3 size: 14 residues. Trimming pared 0 bases from V and 6 bases from J, leaving 12 bases between. Germline CDR1 reads LGHNA; CDR2 reads YSLEER. The CDR3 nucleotides are TGCGCCAGCAGCCAAGATATCCGGGTCCGCGAGCAGTACTTC. It specifies CASSQDIRVREQYF.

The V and J genes are TRBV6-6 and TRBJ1-5; D not certain. CDR3 length: 16 amino acids. V lost 7 bases and J 0 bases, leaving 16 bases between the germline ends. Germline CDR1 is MNHNY and CDR2 is SVGAGI (reference sequence). CDR3 DNA: TGTGCCAGCACCCTGTTCGGGGTGTATAGCAATCAGCCCCAGCATTTT. Translation gives CASTLFGVYSNQPQHF.

V gene TRBV5-6 combines with J gene TRBJ2-5, with unresolved D. V lost 4 bases and J 5 bases, leaving 6 bases between the germline ends. This CDR3 has 11 amino acids. Germline V gene sequence: CDR1 SGHDT, CDR2 YYEEEE. The chain's CDR3 is CASSGVETQYF. In nucleotides, the CDR3 is TGTGCCAGCAGCGGAGTCGAGACCCAGTACTTC.

The V gene is TRBV28, the J gene TRBJ2-4; 14 bases match TRBD2. The trim removed 5 bases at V and 0 bases at J, leaving 6 bases unmatched. The CDR3 length is 18 residues. The germline CDR1 and CDR2 sequences are MDHEN and SYDVKM. The CDR3 DNA sequence: TGTGCCAGCAGTCTATCGGGACTAGCGGGAGTAGCCAAAAACATTCAGTACTTC. Translated, it gives CASSLSGLAGVAKNIQYF.

The gene calls are TRBV9 and TRBJ2-1; D may be TRBD2 (6 bases). The CDR3 is 17 residues long. The germline gives CDR1 SGDLS, CDR2 YYNGEE. Trimming removed 3 bases from V and 7 bases from J, with 23 bases in between. This chain's CDR3 is CASSGTNGGRSGNEQFF. The CDR3 coding sequence is TGTGCCAGCAGCGGGACTAATGGGGGGAGGTCGGGGAATGAGCAGTTCTTC.

This clone was observed a handful of times. This sequence joins TRBV6-2 or TRBV6-3 and TRBJ2-1, with 9 bases fitting TRBD2. J lost 6 bases, V lost 0 bases, and 6 bases had no gene match. The CDR3 spans 16 residues. CDR1 and CDR2 from the germline V gene are MNHEY and SVGEGT. As DNA, the CDR3 is TGTGCCAGCAGTTACTCTATCGGACTAGCGAGCAATGAGCAGTTCTTC. It yields the protein CASSYSIGLASNEQFF.

The rearrangement joins TRBV7-9 to TRBJ1-2; 8 nucleotides align to TRBD1. CDR1 is SEHNR, CDR2 FQNEAQ, per germline (reference sequence). This CDR3 contains 15 residues. Trimming cost V 8 bases and J 4 bases; bases outside gene matches: 12. The CDR3 DNA is TGTGCCAGCTCCCCTTTAGACAGGGGACGCTATGGCTACACCTTC. Encoded protein: CASSPLDRGRYGYTF.

The chain employs TRBV14 and TRBJ2-1; the match to TRBD1 covers 8 bases. CDR1 and CDR2 from the germline V gene are SGHDN and FVKESK. V was pared by 4 bases and J by 7 bases, with 12 bases of the junction left unmatched. The CDR3 totals 16 residues. The CDR3 here is CASSLVDRGWGNEQFF. The CDR3 DNA sequence: TGTGCCAGCAGCCTCGTAGACAGGGGTTGGGGGAATGAGCAGTTCTTC.

The chain is built from TRBV4-1 and TRBJ2-7; a possible D gene is TRBD1 (5 bases). This CDR3 spans 15 amino acids. Germline lookup yields CDR1 MGHRA and CDR2 YSYEKL. Trimming cost V 2 bases and J 0 bases, with 11 bases left between them. CDR3 sequence reads: CASSQNRQLSYEQYF. The DNA for the CDR3 is TGCGCCAGCAGCCAAAACCGACAGCTCTCCTACGAGCAGTACTTC.

The rearrangement uses TRBV7-3 and TRBJ2-3; TRBD2 matches 15 bases. The CDR3 contains 17 residues. The germline V gene has CDR1 SGHTA and CDR2 FQGTGA. V was clipped by 5 bases and J by 4 bases; unmatched bases: 7. This chain's CDR3 is CASSPGTSGRSADTQYF. CDR3 nucleotide sequence: TGTGCCAGCAGCCCTGGGACTAGCGGGAGGAGTGCAGATACGCAGTATTTT.

The V call is TRBV10-1, the J call TRBJ2-1; 7 nucleotides line up with TRBD2. The V segment lost 5 bases and the J segment 3 bases; nucleotides outside the gene matches: 7. The V gene's germline CDR1 is WNHNN and CDR2 SYGVQD (reference sequence). CDR3 length: 15 residues. The CDR3 sequence: CASSIGSGHYNEQFF. CDR3 DNA sequence: TGCGCCAGCAGTATAGGTAGCGGGCACTACAATGAGCAGTTCTTC.

The V call is TRBV9, the J call TRBJ2-3; 11 nucleotides line up with TRBD2. Per the germline V gene, CDR1 is SGDLS and CDR2 is YYNGEE. The CDR3 sequence is 14 residues long. The V segment lost 4 bases and the J segment 4 bases; nucleotides outside the gene matches: 2. The CDR3 loop is CASSPGLAADTQYF. The CDR3 DNA is TGTGCCAGCAGCCCGGGACTAGCGGCAGATACGCAGTATTTT.

V gene TRBV6-4 combines with J gene TRBJ1-1; 7 bases align to TRBD1. The CDR3 has 16 residues. The germline V gene has CDR1 MRHNA and CDR2 SNTAGT. V was clipped by 6 bases and J by 2 bases; unmatched bases: 12. CDR3: CASRALPGTANTEAFF. The CDR3 DNA follows: TGTGCCAGCAGAGCCCTACCCGGGACAGCTAACACTGAAGCTTTCTTT.

This clone was observed once. V usage is TRBV12-3 or TRBV12-4 and J usage is TRBJ1-2, with D unclear. The CDR3 is 13 amino acids. The ends were cut back, 2 bases at V and 4 bases at J, with 8 bases in the middle. CDR3 coding DNA: TGTGCCAGCAGTTTACAGCGGAGCTATGGCTACACCTTC. Translated, it gives CASSLQRSYGYTF.

The chain recombines TRBV2 with TRBJ1-6, with D tentatively TRBD1 (5 bases). The germline V gene has CDR1 SNHLY and CDR2 FYNNEI. V shed 7 bases and J shed 10 bases, with 17 bases lying between them. This CDR3 is built from 14 residues. DNA of the CDR3: TGTGCCAGCAATTACGACAGTCTCCGCTCACCCCTCCACTTT. This codes for CASNYDSLRSPLHF.

The chain uses TRBV4-3 and TRBJ2-5; D possibly corresponds to TRBD2 (5 bases). This CDR3 has 13 amino acids. CDR1 and CDR2 (germline): LGHNA, YSLEER. Deletions cut 0 bases from V and 7 bases from J, with 9 bases between. The CDR3 DNA follows: TGCGCCAGCAGCCAAGATAAGGCGGGGACCCAGTACTTC. Amino acid sequence: CASSQDKAGTQYF.

The V gene is TRBV28, the J gene TRBJ1-5; 7 nucleotides match TRBD1. Trimming cost V 3 bases and J 1 base; bases outside gene matches: 9. Germline assignment: CDR1 MDHEN and CDR2 SYDVKM. The CDR3 consists of 17 residues. Written as DNA, the CDR3 is TGTGCCAGCAGTTTCCGAGCCGGGACAGCCAGCAATCAGCCCCAGCATTTT. Its protein is CASSFRAGTASNQPQHF.

V and J are TRBV4-1 and TRBJ2-2; 10 bases are a match to TRBD2. Germline CDR1 is MGHRA and CDR2 is YSYEKL. The CDR3 runs 18 residues. V was clipped by 4 bases and J by 9 bases; unmatched bases: 17. This chain's CDR3 is CASSPGGLAGVSVRELFF. DNA for the CDR3: TGCGCCAGCAGCCCGGGTGGGCTAGCGGGAGTTTCTGTACGGGAGCTGTTTTTT.

The J gene is TRBJ2-6, the V gene TRBV25-1, with 7 bases lining up with TRBD1. Germline V gene lookup returns CDR1 MGHDK and CDR2 SYGVNS. The CDR3 is made up of 17 amino acids. V was pared by 1 base and J by 3 bases, with 6 bases of the junction left unmatched. CDR3 nucleotide sequence: TGTGCCAGCAGTGAATCACAGGGGCGCAATGGGGCCAACGTCCTGACTTTC. It encodes CASSESQGRNGANVLTF. The whole variable domain, remainder taken from reference TRBV25-1 and TRBJ2-6, is EADIYQTPRYLVIGTGKKITLECSQTMGHDKMYWYQQDPGMELHLIHYSYGVNSTEKGDLSSESTVSRIRTEHFPLTLESARPSHTSQYLCASSESQGRNGANVLTFGAGSRLTVL.

The J gene is TRBJ2-1, the V gene TRBV9; TRBD2 matches 8 bases. The CDR3 sequence is 17 residues long. Per the germline V gene, CDR1 is SGDLS and CDR2 is YYNGEE. V dropped 4 bases and J dropped 4; count of bases not matched to a gene: 13. The CDR3 nucleotides read TGTGCCAGCAGCCCCCCGGGTGGGGCTAGCGGGTACAATGAGCAGTTCTTC. Protein sequence: CASSPPGGASGYNEQFF.

The rearrangement links TRBV6-1 to TRBJ2-1, with D perhaps matching TRBD1 (5 bases). The CDR3 runs to 13 residues. V was clipped by 2 bases and J by 6 bases, with 8 bases between them. Germline V CDR1 and CDR2: MNHNS, SASEGT. CDR3 region: CASSEQGRNEQFF. CDR3 coding DNA: TGTGCCAGCAGTGAACAGGGCCGCAATGAGCAGTTCTTC.

The genes are TRBV6-6 and TRBJ1-3; TRBD1 matches 8 bases. V shed 2 bases and J 2 bases; nucleotides not matched to a gene: 5. Germline lookup yields CDR1 MNHNY and CDR2 SVGAGI (reference sequence). This CDR3 is 16 amino acids long. DNA for the CDR3: TGTGCCAGCAGTTACCCCGACAGGGGCCCTGGAAACACCATATATTTT. Its protein is CASSYPDRGPGNTIYF.

The chain is built from TRBV28 and TRBJ2-7, with 8 bases matching TRBD1. This CDR3 is 15 amino acids long. Losses at the gene ends were 1 base for V and 5 bases for J; bases not matched to a gene: 7. Germline lookup yields CDR1 MDHEN and CDR2 SYDVKM. In DNA form, the CDR3 reads TGTGCCAGCAGTTTATTCAGGCAGGGGGCCCACGAGCAGTACTTC. Translated, it gives CASSLFRQGAHEQYF.

The chain carries TRBV19 and TRBJ2-7; perhaps TRBD2 as D (6 bases). This CDR3 has 13 amino acids. Deletions cut 7 bases from V and 6 bases from J, with 16 bases between. Germline V CDR1 and CDR2: LNHDA, SQIVND (reference sequence). CDR3 protein: CASTYGGLGEQYF. CDR3 DNA: TGTGCCAGTACCTATGGGGGACTGGGCGAGCAGTACTTC.